One sample yielded the 26 T cell receptor beta chains listed below, sequenced in a study of cytomegalovirus exposure and HLA in healthy donors. Profiling relied on immunoSEQ multiplex PCR, and the TCRdb table lists in-frame clones only, not all of them. The table has 150,000 to 200,000 clones, 86% seen once. The sample comprised PBMCs. These receptors all come from a woman younger than 30 in good health and CMV-seronegative.

The chain carries TRBV5-1 and TRBJ2-7; 7 bases line up with TRBD1. Trimming at V came to 1 base and at J to 0 bases, leaving 10 bases not matched to a gene. The germline CDR1 and CDR2 sequences are SGHRS and YFSETQ. CDR3 length equals 17 residues. The chain's CDR3 is CASSLPRGTANSYEQYF. As DNA, the CDR3 is TGCGCCAGCAGCTTGCCGAGAGGGACAGCGAACTCCTACGAGCAGTACTTC. Combining the CDR3 with reference TRBV5-1 and TRBJ2-7 gives the whole variable domain KAGVTQTPRYLIKTRGQQVTLSCSPISGHRSVSWYQQTPGQGLQFLFEYFSETQRNKGNFPGRFSGRQFSNSRSEMNVSTLELGDSALYLCASSLPRGTANSYEQYFGPGTRLTVT.

The chain couples TRBV5-4 to TRBJ1-2; 7 positions agree with TRBD1. The CDR3 is 15 amino acids. V trimming: 3 bases; J trimming: 4 bases; junction bases outside the gene matches: 9. CDR1 is SGHNT and CDR2 is YYREEE in the germline V gene (reference sequence). The CDR3 region has the DNA TGTGCCAGCAGCTGGAGAGCAGGGGGGACCTATGGCTACACCTTC. This codes for CASSWRAGGTYGYTF.

The V gene is TRBV6-5, the J gene TRBJ2-1; TRBD1 matches 10 bases. The junction had 9 bases not matched to a gene; V was cut back by 2 bases and J by 8 bases. Germline CDR1 reads MNHEY; CDR2 reads SVGAGI. The length of the CDR3 is 16 residues. CDR3 DNA sequence: TGTGCCAGCAGTTACAATCCCGGGACAGGGGTGTATGAGCAGTTCTTC. Its translation is CASSYNPGTGVYEQFF.

The chain recombines TRBV18 with TRBJ2-6; no firm D call. Germline CDR1 is KGHSH and CDR2 is LQKENI. The CDR3 extends over 16 amino acids. V gave up 1 base and J gave up 0 bases, with 7 bases separating them. The CDR3: CASSPRQDSGANVLTF. In DNA form, the CDR3 reads TGTGCCAGCTCACCACGACAAGACTCTGGGGCCAACGTCCTGACTTTC.

In its sample, this clone was seen a few times. The chain carries TRBV25-1 and TRBJ1-2, with 8 positions matching TRBD1. CDR1 is MGHDK and CDR2 is SYGVNS in the germline V gene. CDR3 size: 12 residues. The CDR3 nucleotides are TGTGTAGCCCCGGGACAGGACTATGGCTACACCTTC. Translated, it gives CVAPGQDYGYTF.

V is TRBV19 and J is TRBJ1-1; D not resolved. Germline CDR1 and CDR2: LNHDA and SQIVND (reference sequence). The CDR3 covers 14 residues. V was clipped by 3 bases and J by 1 base, with 9 bases between them. The chain's CDR3 is CASSIGRQNTEAFF. For the CDR3, the DNA is TGTGCCAGTAGTATTGGGCGTCAGAACACTGAAGCTTTCTTT.

The CDR3 coding sequence is TGTGCCAGCAGTGGGTTGGCCGCAACTAATGAAAAACTGTTTTTT. It encodes CASSGLAATNEKLFF. The V gene is TRBV2, the J gene TRBJ1-4; no reliable D call. The CDR3 loop spans 15 amino acids. The germline gives CDR1 SNHLY, CDR2 FYNNEI. V gave up 4 bases and J gave up 0 bases, with 9 bases separating them.

The chain employs TRBV28 and TRBJ1-1, with TRBD1 as a possible D gene (6 bases). CDR3 length: 11 residues. Germline values: CDR1 MDHEN, CDR2 SYDVKM. The CDR3 DNA is TGTGCGATTAGGGGGTTCACTGAAGCTTTCTTT. Residues: CAIRGFTEAFF.

The chain is built from TRBV19 and TRBJ2-1; the match to TRBD1 covers 7 bases. The CDR3 has 16 amino acids. The J segment lost 0 bases and the V segment lost 8 bases, leaving 10 bases of the junction unmatched. Germline CDR1 and CDR2: LNHDA and SQIVND (reference sequence). The CDR3: CASSAQGGASYNEQFF. The CDR3 DNA sequence: TGTGCCAGTTCAGCCCAAGGGGGCGCCTCCTACAATGAGCAGTTCTTC.

The chain recombines TRBV9 with TRBJ2-7, with 11 bases lining up with TRBD2. The junction had 8 bases not matched to a gene; V was cut back by 3 bases and J by 6 bases. Germline V gives CDR1 SGDLS, CDR2 YYNGEE. CDR3 length: 15 amino acids. The CDR3 DNA reads TGTGCCAGCAGCGGAGTAGCGGGAGGGCCGGTCGAGCAGTACTTC. Residues: CASSGVAGGPVEQYF.

The chain couples TRBV7-9 to TRBJ2-7, with TRBD2 as a possible D gene (5 bases). The CDR3 contains 15 residues. CDR1 SEHNR and CDR2 FQNEAQ come from the germline V gene (reference sequence). The V and J ends lost 0 bases and 0 bases respectively, with 9 bases between them. The DNA of the CDR3 is TGTGCCAGCAGCTTAGCAGGGAGCATCTCCTACGAGCAGTACTTC. Translating it yields CASSLAGSISYEQYF.

The CDR3 nucleotides read TGTGCCAGCAGCCCTCAGGGGGTGAAATACTACGAGCAGTACTTC. Amino acids: CASSPQGVKYYEQYF. V gene TRBV5-4 combines with J gene TRBJ2-7; 7 bases line up with TRBD1. V trimming: 4 bases; J trimming: 3 bases; junction bases outside the gene matches: 10. CDR1 SGHNT and CDR2 YYREEE come from the germline V gene (reference sequence). The CDR3 extends over 15 amino acids.

The V call is TRBV7-9, the J call TRBJ1-2, with 10 bases that match TRBD1. The CDR3 consists of 14 residues. V lost 5 bases and J lost 4; bases outside the gene matches: 4. Per germline, CDR1 SEHNR and CDR2 FQNEAQ (reference sequence). The CDR3 region has the DNA TGTGCCAGCAGCAGGGGACAGGGGCTCTATGGCTACACCTTC. It encodes CASSRGQGLYGYTF.

CDR3 DNA: TGTGCCAGCAGCTTAGGGAGCCGCCTCTACGAGCAGTACTTC. Translated: CASSLGSRLYEQYF. V usage is TRBV7-8 and J usage is TRBJ2-7; D gene unclear. CDR1 SGHVS and CDR2 FQNEAQ come from the germline V gene. CDR3 length equals 14 residues. The V end was cut by 1 base, the J end by 3 bases, with 10 bases between.

This clone appeared a single time. This chain links TRBV4-2 with TRBJ2-6, with D perhaps matching TRBD2 (6 bases). CDR1 is LGHNA, CDR2 YNFKEQ, per germline. Trimming removed 1 base at V and 1 base at J, with 8 bases between. The CDR3 sequence is 16 residues long. The CDR3 loop is CASSQASGSGANVLTF. CDR3 sequence (DNA): TGTGCCAGCAGCCAAGCGAGCGGGTCTGGGGCCAACGTCCTGACTTTC.

V usage is TRBV11-2 and J usage is TRBJ2-2; 10 bases are shared with TRBD1. The CDR3 totals 16 residues. Per germline, CDR1 SGHAT and CDR2 FQNNGV. V lost 4 bases to trimming and J lost 5 bases; unmatched junction nucleotides: 7. This chain's CDR3 is CASSSPGTGVTGELFF. For the CDR3, the DNA is TGTGCCAGCAGCTCTCCCGGGACAGGGGTGACCGGGGAGCTGTTTTTT.

The chain uses TRBV5-8 and TRBJ1-6; D remains unclear. V was cut by 2 bases and J by 5 bases, with 8 bases left in between. The length of the CDR3 is 14 residues. Germline assignment: CDR1 SGHTS and CDR2 YDEGEE. CDR3 sequence (DNA): TGTGCCAGCAGCTTAGGCAGGAATAATTCACCCCTCCACTTT. Protein product: CASSLGRNNSPLHF.

This clone was counted between two and nine times. This chain joins TRBV7-2 and TRBJ2-1; a possible D gene is TRBD1 (5 bases). The V end was cut by 4 bases, the J end by 9 bases, with 7 bases between. This CDR3 has 11 residues. Germline V lookup: CDR1 SGHTA, CDR2 FQGNSA. The CDR3 DNA reads as TGTGCCAGCAGCTGGGGCCTTGAGCAGTTCTTC. Protein sequence: CASSWGLEQFF.

The chain joins TRBV19 to TRBJ1-2; possibly TRBD1 for D (5 bases). The CDR3 sequence is 12 residues long. Trimming removed 8 bases at V and 4 bases at J, with 11 bases between. CDR1 is LNHDA, CDR2 SQIVND, per germline (reference sequence). The CDR3 reads CASGGVTYGYTF. CDR3 in DNA: TGTGCCAGTGGAGGGGTCACCTATGGCTACACCTTC.

V and J are TRBV6-6 and TRBJ2-5; D gene unclear. Germline CDR1 and CDR2: MNHNY and SVGAGI (reference sequence). The V end lost 4 bases, the J end lost 4 bases, and 10 bases lay between the germline ends. The CDR3 extends over 13 amino acids. In nucleotides, the CDR3 is TGTGCCAGCAGTTTGCAATCGGTAGAGACCCAGTACTTC. Its translation: CASSLQSVETQYF.

This rearrangement joins TRBV25-1 to TRBJ1-1; possible D gene TRBD1, 5 bases. Germline V gene data show CDR1 as MGHDK and CDR2 as SYGVNS. This CDR3 region has 15 residues. V was cut by 1 base and J by 6 bases, with 15 bases left in between. In nucleotides, the CDR3 is TGTGCCAGCAGTGAATCTCAGGGCTCTGGGGCTGAAGCTTTCTTT. This translates into CASSESQGSGAEAFF.

The chain joins TRBV27 to TRBJ2-6; maybe TRBD2 (6 bases). This CDR3 has 16 residues. Between the trimmed V and J ends, which lost 6 bases and 0 bases, there was a span of 12 bases. The germline V gene encodes CDR1 MNHEY and CDR2 SMNVEV (reference sequence). The CDR3: CASSWGVNSGANVLTF. In DNA, the CDR3 is TGTGCCAGCAGCTGGGGGGTCAACTCTGGGGCCAACGTCCTGACTTTC.

A few counts support this clone. V and J are TRBV15 and TRBJ2-7; D may be TRBD1 (6 bases). Trimming stripped 1 base from V and 5 bases from J, with 24 bases between. This CDR3 comprises 18 residues. In germline, CDR1 is LNHNV, CDR2 YYDKDF (reference sequence). CDR3 in amino acids: CATSRVYKEQGRGDEQYF. Here the CDR3 DNA reads TGTGCCACCAGCAGAGTTTATAAGGAACAGGGTCGGGGCGACGAGCAGTACTTC.

This clone was observed once. The chain recombines TRBV4-2 with TRBJ1-5; D is ambiguous. Germline-derived CDR1 and CDR2 are LGHNA and YNFKEQ. This CDR3 has 14 residues. V lost 1 base, J lost 0 bases, and 4 bases lay in between. The CDR3 here is CASSQGYSNQPQHF. The CDR3 DNA reads TGTGCCAGCAGCCAAGGTTATAGCAATCAGCCCCAGCATTTT.

CDR3 protein: CASSLWSGYQETQYF. As DNA, the CDR3 is TGTGCCAGCAGCTTATGGTCAGGCTACCAAGAGACCCAGTACTTC. The chain couples TRBV7-6 to TRBJ2-5, with D unclear. Germline values: CDR1 SGHVS, CDR2 FNYEAQ. V shed 2 bases and J shed 0 bases, with 10 bases lying between them. This CDR3 has 15 residues.

The chain couples TRBV29-1 to TRBJ2-5; weak D call: TRBD1 (6 bases). There are 14 residues in the CDR3. In germline, CDR1 is SQVTM, CDR2 ANQGSEA. Between the trimmed V and J ends, which lost 7 bases and 4 bases, there was a span of 19 bases. The CDR3 spells CSARRTVKGETQYF. The CDR3 nucleotides read TGCAGCGCCCGGCGGACAGTAAAAGGAGAGACCCAGTACTTC.